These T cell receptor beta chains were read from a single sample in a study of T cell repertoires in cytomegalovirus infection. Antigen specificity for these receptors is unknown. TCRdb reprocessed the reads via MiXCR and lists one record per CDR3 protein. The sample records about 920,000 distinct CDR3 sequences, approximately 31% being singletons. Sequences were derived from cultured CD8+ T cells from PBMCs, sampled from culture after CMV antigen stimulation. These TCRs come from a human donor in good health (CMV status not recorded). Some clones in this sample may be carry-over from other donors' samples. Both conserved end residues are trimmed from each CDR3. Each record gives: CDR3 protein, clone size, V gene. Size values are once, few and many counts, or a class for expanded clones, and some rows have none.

CDR3: ASSPGSTLTDTQY
size: once
V: TRBV7-2

CDR3: ASRRTGMQETQY
size: .
V: TRBV12-3/TRBV12-4

CDR3: ASSEGQFYEQY
size: few
V: TRBV6-1

CDR3: SARDSSGAYYGYT
size: many
V: TRBV20-1

CDR3: ASSLHVGQSNHNEQF
size: .
V: TRBV5-1

CDR3: ASSYGFRDNNTGELF
size: .
V: TRBV6-2/TRBV6-3

CDR3: ASSSTSRAAGGAETQY
size: .
V: TRBV6-1

CDR3: AISYRDRGEYRANVLT
size: .
V: TRBV10-3

CDR3: ASSQVGGGHNQPQH
size: .
V: TRBV14

CDR3: ASSGTGGYNEQF
size: many
V: TRBV7-9

CDR3: ASSPGGWAEAF
size: .
V: TRBV25-1

CDR3: ATLTGSAYGYT
size: .
V: TRBV2

CDR3: ASTMGEKLF
size: few
V: TRBV7-2

CDR3: ASSLRPIYGYT
size: once
V: TRBV27

CDR3: ASSLTGAAGSNQPQH
size: many
V: TRBV7-3

CDR3: ASSWGQSYEQY
size: many
V: TRBV7-2

CDR3: ASSLKGGGTEAF
size: .
V: TRBV5-1

CDR3: SVEGLAGVTDTQY
size: once
V: TRBV29-1

CDR3: ASSIWGSPGNTIY
size: few
V: TRBV19

CDR3: SARGDKQRRKNYGYT
size: .
V: TRBV20-1

CDR3: ASRDGLQYQETQY
size: once
V: TRBV3-1

CDR3: ASSQGPGQGTNEQF
size: .
V: TRBV3-1

CDR3: ASRTSGGLYYTDTQY
size: few
V: TRBV6-2/TRBV6-3

CDR3: ASTRRGGRKDTQY
size: .
V: TRBV27

CDR3: SARSGAYEQY
size: few
V: TRBV20-1

CDR3: ASSSRDRVDEQF
size: few
V: TRBV11-3

CDR3: ASSEAWTGRPNQETQY
size: .
V: TRBV6-1

CDR3: ASSARTGGETQY
size: many
V: TRBV7-6

CDR3: ASSVARDYGANVLT
size: few
V: TRBV9

CDR3: ASSLAKGREQF
size: many
V: TRBV7-7

CDR3: ATGQGANTQY
size: few
V: TRBV27

CDR3: ASSLGGDRMSTYEQY
size: many
V: TRBV7-9

CDR3: ASSVAGRGKETQY
size: .
V: TRBV9

CDR3: ASSVEGRGGVNEQF
size: .
V: TRBV9

CDR3: ASSGTAFIYGYT
size: .
V: TRBV7-6

CDR3: SASDREGNQPQH
size: .
V: TRBV20-1

CDR3: ASSPSGRDTEAF
size: few
V: TRBV19

CDR3: ASGLSRGHDYGYT
size: few
V: TRBV12-5

CDR3: ASTTWRGGPSGANVLT
size: .
V: TRBV19

CDR3: ASSFGRQQPQH
size: .
V: TRBV12-3/TRBV12-4

CDR3: SAPDRNGGYT
size: .
V: TRBV20-1

CDR3: ATLLGTTEAF
size: few
V: TRBV6-1